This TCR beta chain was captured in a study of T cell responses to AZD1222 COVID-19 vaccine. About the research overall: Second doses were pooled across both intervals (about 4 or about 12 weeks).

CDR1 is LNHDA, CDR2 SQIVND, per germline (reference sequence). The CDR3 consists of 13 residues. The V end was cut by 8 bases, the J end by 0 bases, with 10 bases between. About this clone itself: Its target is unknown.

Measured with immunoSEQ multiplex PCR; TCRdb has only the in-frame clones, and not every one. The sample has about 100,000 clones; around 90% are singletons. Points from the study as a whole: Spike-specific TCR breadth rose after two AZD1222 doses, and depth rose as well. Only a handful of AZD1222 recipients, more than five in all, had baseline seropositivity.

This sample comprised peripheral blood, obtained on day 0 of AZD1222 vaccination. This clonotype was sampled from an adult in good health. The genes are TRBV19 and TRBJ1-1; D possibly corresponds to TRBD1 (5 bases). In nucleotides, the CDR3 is TGTGCCAGTGGGGGGGGGTTGAACACTGAAGCTTTCTTT. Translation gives CASGGGLNTEAFF.